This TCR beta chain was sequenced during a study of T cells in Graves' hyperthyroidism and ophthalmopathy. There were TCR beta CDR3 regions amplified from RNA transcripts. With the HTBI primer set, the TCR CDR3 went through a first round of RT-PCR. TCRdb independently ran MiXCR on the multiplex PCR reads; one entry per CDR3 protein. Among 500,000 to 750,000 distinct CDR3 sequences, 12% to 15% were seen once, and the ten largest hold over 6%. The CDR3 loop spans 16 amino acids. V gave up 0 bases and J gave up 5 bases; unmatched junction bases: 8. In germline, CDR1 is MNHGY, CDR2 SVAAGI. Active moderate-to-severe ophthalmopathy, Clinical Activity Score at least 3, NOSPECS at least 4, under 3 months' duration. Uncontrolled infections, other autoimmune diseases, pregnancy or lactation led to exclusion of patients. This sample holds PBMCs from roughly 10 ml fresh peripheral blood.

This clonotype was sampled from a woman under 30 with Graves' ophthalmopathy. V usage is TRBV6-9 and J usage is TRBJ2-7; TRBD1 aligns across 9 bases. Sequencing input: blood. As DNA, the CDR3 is TGTGCCAGCAGTTATTCGGGACAGGGTATTGTCCACGAGCAGTACTTC. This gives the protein CASSYSGQGIVHEQYF.